This T cell receptor (beta chain) appears in the sequencing data of a study of vaccination effects on CD4 cells after COVID-19. CDR1 is MNHNY and CDR2 is SVGAGI in the germline V gene (reference sequence). CDR3 size: 13 residues. V lost 5 bases, J lost 8 bases, and 10 bases lay in between. For this clone: The antigen is undetermined.

Sequenced by immunoSEQ multiplex PCR; TCRdb stores in-frame clones only, minus some. Of tens of thousands of clones detected, approximately 71% appear once; the ten largest clones hold approximately 10%. Peptide-pool stimulation followed by sequencing identified expanded antigen-specific CD4+ clonotypes in the ViraFEST assay. With roughly nine days of culture completed, CD4+ T cells were isolated. Everyone in the study got two shots of either the BNT162b2 or mRNA-1273 vaccine. This material consisted of CD4+ T cells from PBMCs cultured with HCoV-NL63 spike peptides, taken after COVID-19 vaccination. The TCR was taken from a human donor who received a COVID-19 vaccine. This chain joins TRBV6-6 and TRBJ1-6, with D maybe TRBD1 (6 bases). The chain's CDR3 is CASSDRRDSPLHF. CDR3 nucleotides: TGTGCCAGCAGTGACAGGAGAGATTCACCCCTCCACTTT.